The rows below give T cell receptor beta chains drawn from one sample of a study of early T cells in non-severe SARS-CoV-2 infection. TCRdb re-called the 5' RACE reads through MiXCR, storing one row per CDR3 protein. The repertoire holds 60,000 to 90,000 distinct CDR3 sequences, with roughly a sixth as singletons. Sequenced input: whole blood. These receptors came from an adult who was a healthcare worker with PCR-confirmed SARS-CoV-2 infection or an uninfected control (not recorded which). CDR3s include the opening cysteine and the closing phenylalanine or tryptophan. The D gene is left open where the match is weak. Clone size is given for some rows only: seen once, a few or many times, or a class if the clone is expanded.

d_call,j_call,v_call,clone_size,cdr3_nt,cdr3_aa
-,TRBJ1-3,TRBV7-3,-,TGTGCCAGCAGCTTGTGGCCTGGAAACACCATATATTTT,CASSLWPGNTIYF
-,TRBJ1-1,TRBV12-3/TRBV12-4,many,TGTGCCAGCAGTTCAGGTGCAGGGTTTAAGTTCAACACTGAAGCTTTCTTT,CASSSGAGFKFNTEAFF
-,TRBJ1-1,TRBV2,many,TGTGCCAGCAGTGTCCCCGGCTTTCTTAACACTGAAGCTTTCTTT,CASSVPGFLNTEAFF
-,TRBJ2-1,TRBV30,few,TGTGCCTGGAGTGGCTCTCCTAGGGATTCGGACGAGCAGTTCTTC,CAWSGSPRDSDEQFF
-,TRBJ2-3,TRBV27,many,TGTGCCAGCAGCCACCTAGACAGCACAGATACGCAGTATTTT,CASSHLDSTDTQYF
-,TRBJ2-5,TRBV20-1,few,TGCAGTGCTGGGGGAAACAGGGTCCAAGAGACCCAGTACTTC,CSAGGNRVQETQYF
-,TRBJ2-2,TRBV11-2,few,TGTGCCAGCAGCTTAGGTTCGGACGGGGAGCTGTTTTTT,CASSLGSDGELFF
-,TRBJ2-1,TRBV29-1,-,TGCAGCGTTTGCGATCTGCTCTCGGAGCAGTTCTTC,CSVCDLLSEQFF
-,TRBJ2-7,TRBV11-2,-,TGTGCCAGCAGCCCGTACCTTTCCTACGAGCAGTACTTC,CASSPYLSYEQYF
TRBD1,TRBJ1-1,TRBV5-1,-,TGCGCCAGCACCCCCCGGACAGGGTCGAACACTGAAGCTTTCTTT,CASTPRTGSNTEAFF
-,TRBJ2-1,TRBV7-2,-,TGTGCCAGCAGCCTCTCAGGATCCTACAATGAGCAGTTCTTC,CASSLSGSYNEQFF
TRBD1,TRBJ2-3,TRBV9,-,TGTGCCAGCAGCACAGGGGGCGCAGATACGCAGTATTTT,CASSTGGADTQYF
TRBD1,TRBJ2-3,TRBV11-2,medium-sized,TGTGCCAGCAGCTTTGGGACAGGCACAGATACGCAGTATTTT,CASSFGTGTDTQYF
-,TRBJ2-7,TRBV11-2,-,TGTGCCAGCAGCCCTCTGGACCCCCCCCGAGAGCAGTACTTC,CASSPLDPPREQYF
-,TRBJ2-2,TRBV7-3,-,TGTGCCAGCAGCTTCAAGGGTCAGGGGACGAACACCGGGGAGCTGTTTTTT,CASSFKGQGTNTGELFF
-,TRBJ1-1,TRBV30,few,TGTGCCTGGAGTGTGACAGGTGGCCCTGAAGCTTTCTTT,CAWSVTGGPEAFF
-,TRBJ1-4,TRBV15,few,TGTGCCACCAGCAGAGAAAGGCAGCTTAATGAAAAACTGTTTTTT,CATSRERQLNEKLFF
-,TRBJ1-2,TRBV10-3,few,TGTGCCATCAGAGACGTACAGGGCTATGGCTACACCTTC,CAIRDVQGYGYTF
TRBD1,TRBJ2-2,TRBV7-3,-,TGTGCCAGCAGCAAATCACAGGGGGCGAACACCGGGGAGCTGTTTTTT,CASSKSQGANTGELFF
-,TRBJ1-5,TRBV5-8,few,TGTGCCAGCAGCTTGGCAGGGCCCAGCAATCAGCCCCAGCATTTT,CASSLAGPSNQPQHF
-,TRBJ1-1,TRBV18,-,TGTGCCAGCTCACCAGGAGGGAAGAGAGGGAACACTGAAGCTTTCTTT,CASSPGGKRGNTEAFF
-,TRBJ2-5,TRBV28,few,TGTGCCAGCAGTATCAATGGACTGCCCGTGGAGACCCAGTACTTC,CASSINGLPVETQYF
-,TRBJ1-3,TRBV6-5,once,TGTGCCAGCAGTTTCTCCATATATTTT,CASSFSIYF
TRBD1,TRBJ2-7,TRBV5-1,-,TGCGCCAGCAGCCCGAGGACAGGGGCCAGCTCCTACGAGCAGTACTTC,CASSPRTGASSYEQYF
-,TRBJ2-7,TRBV12-3/TRBV12-4,few,TGTGCCAGCAGTTTGGGGGGGGCTTTCCCCTACGAGCAGTACTTC,CASSLGGAFPYEQYF
-,TRBJ2-5,TRBV5-5,many,TGTGCCAGCAGGGGGGACGGCTTGTACCAAGAGACCCAGTACTTC,CASRGDGLYQETQYF
-,TRBJ1-5,TRBV11-2,many,TGTGCCAGCAGCTTAAGGGGTCAGAATCAGCCCCAGCATTTT,CASSLRGQNQPQHF
-,TRBJ1-5,TRBV2,-,TGTGCCAGCAATTGGGACCCTAACCGGGCCAATCAGCCCCAGCATTTT,CASNWDPNRANQPQHF
-,TRBJ1-1,TRBV5-1,few,TGCGCCAGCAGCTTCGGGACAGAAGCTTTCTTT,CASSFGTEAFF
-,TRBJ1-1,TRBV29-1,-,TGCAGCGTTCGGCGATGGGGGAACACTGAAGCTTTCTTT,CSVRRWGNTEAFF
-,TRBJ2-1,TRBV5-5,few,TGTGCCAGCAGCCCCCGAGGGGGAGGCTACAATGAGCAGTTCTTC,CASSPRGGGYNEQFF
TRBD2,TRBJ2-1,TRBV7-9,-,TGTGCCAGCAGCTTACCCATGGTAGCGGGGAACAATGAGCAGTTCTTC,CASSLPMVAGNNEQFF
-,TRBJ2-5,TRBV5-5,-,TGTGCCAGCAGCTTATCCATAACGTACCAAGAGACCCAGTACTTC,CASSLSITYQETQYF
TRBD1,TRBJ1-5,TRBV19,many,TGTGCCAGTAGTATATCCTGGGACAGGGGTCAGCCCCAGCATTTT,CASSISWDRGQPQHF
-,TRBJ2-5,TRBV25-1,many,TGTGCCAGCAGGCCCACTCTGGGGGAGACCCAGTACTTC,CASRPTLGETQYF
-,TRBJ2-3,TRBV11-2,-,TGTGCCAGCAGCTTAGGGGGGGCAAGAGCAGATACGCAGTATTTT,CASSLGGARADTQYF
-,TRBJ2-5,TRBV19,few,TGTGCCGCTGGGAGTATGGGGGAGACCCAGTACTTC,CAAGSMGETQYF
-,TRBJ2-1,TRBV2,-,TGTGCCATCGCACAGGGTAATTTCGGCAATGAGCAGTTCTTC,CAIAQGNFGNEQFF
-,TRBJ1-3,TRBV18,-,TGTGCCAGCTCACCATCCGCAGGCACTCGTGGAAACACCATATATTTT,CASSPSAGTRGNTIYF
-,TRBJ1-1,TRBV20-1,few,TGCAGTGCTCCGGGGGGGAAATATGACACTGAAGCTTTCTTT,CSAPGGKYDTEAFF
TRBD2,TRBJ2-7,TRBV20-1,-,TGCATGAGCGGGGGGGCTCAGGCAGGCGAGCAGTACTTC,CMSGGAQAGEQYF
-,TRBJ1-2,TRBV7-2,few,TGTGCCAGCAAGGAGGCGGGTTCTAACTATGGCTACACCTTC,CASKEAGSNYGYTF
-,TRBJ2-1,TRBV11-2,-,TGTGCCAGCAGCACCTGGACAGCAAGCTCCTACAATGAGCAGTTCTTC,CASSTWTASSYNEQFF
-,TRBJ2-7,TRBV19,-,TGTGCCAGTAGTACCTCGACAGTCTCAATCTACGAGCAGTACTTC,CASSTSTVSIYEQYF
TRBD1,TRBJ2-3,TRBV10-3,-,TGTGCCATCAAAGGGACAGGCGGCCTGACAGATACGCAGTATTTT,CAIKGTGGLTDTQYF
TRBD1,TRBJ1-4,TRBV12-3/TRBV12-4,-,TGTGCCAGCAGTACAGGGTCGGACAGGGGGGAAAAACTGTTTTTT,CASSTGSDRGEKLFF
TRBD2,TRBJ2-2,TRBV7-6,-,TGTGCCAGCAGCTTTAGCGGGAGATTCGTTGGCACCGGGGAGCTGTTTTTT,CASSFSGRFVGTGELFF
-,TRBJ2-2,TRBV29-1,few,TGCAGCGTTGTAACACGGACCCCCGGGGAGCTGTTTTTT,CSVVTRTPGELFF
-,TRBJ2-7,TRBV7-8,-,TGTGCCAGCAGCTTACCGGCTAGCGCCTACGAGCAGTACTTC,CASSLPASAYEQYF
-,TRBJ2-4,TRBV6-1,few,TGTGCCAGCAGTTCCGGGGCGGCCAACCAGTACTTC,CASSSGAANQYF
TRBD1,TRBJ1-1,TRBV28,-,TGTGCCAGTAAGACAGGGATATTGAACACTGAAGCTTTCTTT,CASKTGILNTEAFF